This TCR beta chain was captured in a study of cytomegalovirus exposure and HLA in healthy donors. A few counts support this clone. Amplification used 60 Vbeta primers and 13 Jbeta primers. Sequencing used immunoSEQ multiplex PCR; TCRdb keeps in-frame clones, though not all of them. Of 100,000 to 150,000 clones listed, about three fifths are singletons. Per the germline V gene, CDR1 is SGHRS and CDR2 is YFSETQ. The V gene lost 2 bases and the J gene lost 5 bases, with 7 bases spanning the gap. The CDR3 runs 13 residues. The chain has TRBV5-1 and TRBJ2-2; maybe TRBD1 (6 bases). Sequencing was done on a sample of PBMCs. The clonotype was recovered from a woman in her thirties or forties in good health and CMV-seropositive. The CDR3 sequence: CASSLQGTGELFF. CDR3 nucleotides: TGCGCCAGCAGCTTACAGGGTACCGGGGAGCTGTTTTTT. Variable domain in full (rest from reference TRBV5-1 and TRBJ2-2): KAGVTQTPRYLIKTRGQQVTLSCSPISGHRSVSWYQQTPGQGLQFLFEYFSETQRNKGNFPGRFSGRQFSNSRSEMNVSTLELGDSALYLCASSLQGTGELFFGEGSRLTVL.